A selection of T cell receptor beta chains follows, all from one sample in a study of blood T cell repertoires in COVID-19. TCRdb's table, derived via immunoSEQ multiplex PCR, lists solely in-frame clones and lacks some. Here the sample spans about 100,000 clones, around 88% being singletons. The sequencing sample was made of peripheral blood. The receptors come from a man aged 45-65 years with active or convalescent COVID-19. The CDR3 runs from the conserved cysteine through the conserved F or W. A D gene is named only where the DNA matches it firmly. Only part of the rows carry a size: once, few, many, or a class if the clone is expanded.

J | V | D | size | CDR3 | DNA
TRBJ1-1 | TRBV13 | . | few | CASSPTKDSPRWDTEAFF | TGTGCCAGCAGCCCCACAAAGGACAGTCCGCGGTGGGACACTGAAGCTTTCTTT
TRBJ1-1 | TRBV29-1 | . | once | CSVPQGYSEAFF | TGCAGCGTCCCTCAGGGTTATTCTGAAGCTTTCTTT
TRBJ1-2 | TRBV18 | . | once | CASSPPVGTFGYTF | TGTGCCAGCTCACCACCGGTGGGGACATTTGGCTACACCTTC
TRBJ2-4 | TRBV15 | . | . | CATREGPIAKNIQYF | TGTGCCACCAGAGAGGGCCCTATAGCCAAAAACATTCAGTACTTC
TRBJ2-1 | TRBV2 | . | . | CASSPVGSSYNEQFF | TGTGCCAGCAGTCCGGTGGGGAGCTCCTACAATGAGCAGTTCTTC
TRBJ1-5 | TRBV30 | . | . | CAWSLGRQPQHF | TGTGCCTGGAGTCTGGGGCGTCAGCCCCAGCATTTT
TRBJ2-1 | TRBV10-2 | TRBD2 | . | CASSRSGLEDNEQFF | TGCGCCAGCAGTCGAAGTGGACTAGAGGACAATGAGCAGTTCTTC
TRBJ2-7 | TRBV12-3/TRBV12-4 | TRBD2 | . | CASSLGREFGQYF | TGTGCCAGCAGTTTAGGGCGGGAGTTCGGGCAGTACTTC
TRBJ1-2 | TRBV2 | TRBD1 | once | CASSATGTYGYTF | TGTGCCAGCAGTGCGACAGGGACCTATGGCTACACCTTC
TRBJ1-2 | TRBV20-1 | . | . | CSASYPSVSYTF | TGCAGTGCTAGTTACCCTTCGGTCAGCTACACCTTC
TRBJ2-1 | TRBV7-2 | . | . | CASSPGLIGNEQFF | TGTGCCAGCAGCCCGGGACTTATAGGCAATGAGCAGTTCTTC
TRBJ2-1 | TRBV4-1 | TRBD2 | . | CASSQDTSGHKSYNEQFF | TGCGCCAGCAGCCAAGATACTAGCGGGCACAAATCCTACAATGAGCAGTTCTTC
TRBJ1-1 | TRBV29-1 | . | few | CSVEEQRNTEAFF | TGCAGCGTTGAAGAACAGAGGAACACTGAAGCTTTCTTT
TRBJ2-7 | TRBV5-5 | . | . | CASSFLGATLGEQYF | TGTGCCAGCAGCTTTTTGGGAGCTACCCTAGGGGAGCAGTACTTC
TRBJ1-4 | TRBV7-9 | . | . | CASSLGPGEKLFF | TGTGCCAGCAGCTTAGGCCCGGGGGAAAAACTGTTTTTT
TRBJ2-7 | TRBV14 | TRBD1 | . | CASSQGGTGVAYEQYF | TGTGCCAGCAGCCAAGGGGGAACAGGGGTCGCCTACGAGCAGTACTTC
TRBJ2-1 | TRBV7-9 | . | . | CASSRWTAEQFF | TGTGCCAGCAGCCGATGGACAGCGGAGCAGTTCTTC
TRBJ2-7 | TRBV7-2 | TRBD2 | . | CASSLVFVSGRALDEQYF | TGTGCCAGCAGCTTAGTTTTCGTTAGCGGGAGGGCCCTGGACGAGCAGTACTTC
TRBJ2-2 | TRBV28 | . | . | CASRSRTGRVKGTGELFF | TGTGCCAGCAGGTCTCGGACAGGGAGGGTTAAGGGGACCGGGGAGCTGTTTTTT
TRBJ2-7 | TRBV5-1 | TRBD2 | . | CASSSTGTTTYEQYF | TGCGCCAGCAGCTCCACCGGGACTACCACCTACGAGCAGTACTTC
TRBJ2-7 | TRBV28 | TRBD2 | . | CASSTTSGTYEQYF | TGTGCCAGCAGCACGACTAGCGGGACCTACGAGCAGTACTTC
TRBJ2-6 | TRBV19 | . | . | CASSIDLGRLGANVLTF | TGTGCCAGTAGTATAGATCTAGGGAGACTTGGGGCCAACGTCCTGACTTTC
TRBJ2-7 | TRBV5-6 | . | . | CASSKDRDPYEQYF | TGTGCCAGCAGCAAAGACAGAGACCCCTACGAGCAGTACTTC
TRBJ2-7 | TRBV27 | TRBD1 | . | CASSLKDRTGAYEQYF | TGTGCCAGCAGTTTAAAAGATAGGACAGGAGCCTACGAGCAGTACTTC
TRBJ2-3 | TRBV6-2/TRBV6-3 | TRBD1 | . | CASSSRQGADTQYF | TGTGCCAGCAGTTCCCGACAGGGGGCAGATACGCAGTATTTT
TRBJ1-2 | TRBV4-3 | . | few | CASSRDYGVSGYTF | TGCGCCAGCAGCCGAGATTACGGGGTGTCTGGCTACACCTTC
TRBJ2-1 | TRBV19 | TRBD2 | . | CASRTSDNEQFF | TGTGCCAGTAGGACTAGCGATAATGAGCAGTTCTTC
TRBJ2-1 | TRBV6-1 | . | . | CASSEARGYEQFF | TGTGCCAGCAGTGAAGCTAGGGGCTATGAGCAGTTCTTC
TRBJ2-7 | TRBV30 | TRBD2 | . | CAWSPGLAGSQNSYEQYF | TGTGCCTGGAGTCCGGGACTAGCGGGATCTCAAAACTCCTACGAGCAGTACTTC
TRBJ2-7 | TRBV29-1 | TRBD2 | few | CSVMASGPYEQYF | TGCAGCGTGATGGCTAGCGGACCCTACGAGCAGTACTTC
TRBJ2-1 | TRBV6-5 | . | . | CASRPNYNEQFF | TGTGCCAGCAGGCCTAACTACAATGAGCAGTTCTTC
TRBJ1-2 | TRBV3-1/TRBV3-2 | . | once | CASSSRPDDYGYTF | TGTGCCAGCAGCTCGCGGCCCGACGACTATGGCTACACCTTC
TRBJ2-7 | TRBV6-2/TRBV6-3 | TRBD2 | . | CASSYSNRGLKYEQYF | TGTGCCAGCAGTTACTCGAATCGGGGACTAAAATACGAGCAGTACTTC
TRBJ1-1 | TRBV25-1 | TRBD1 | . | CASSYRGGNTEAFF | TGTGCCAGCAGTTACAGGGGTGGTAACACTGAAGCTTTCTTT
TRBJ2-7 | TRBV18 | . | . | CASSPSEGDYEQYF | TGTGCCAGCTCACCATCGGAAGGGGACTACGAGCAGTACTTC
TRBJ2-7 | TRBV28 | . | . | CASNSGRDGPYEQYF | TGTGCCAGCAACTCAGGGCGGGACGGGCCCTACGAGCAGTACTTC
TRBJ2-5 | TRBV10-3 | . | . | CAIGGTATQETQYF | TGTGCCATCGGAGGGACAGCGACCCAAGAGACCCAGTACTTC
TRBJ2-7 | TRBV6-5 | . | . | CASSPPGYEQYF | TGTGCCAGCAGTCCCCCAGGTTACGAGCAGTACTTC
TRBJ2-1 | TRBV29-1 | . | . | CSLRGGDGNYEQFF | TGCAGCCTAAGAGGGGGGGACGGGAATTATGAGCAGTTCTTC
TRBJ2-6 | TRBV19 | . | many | CASTHSERRGANVLTF | TGTGCCAGTACCCATAGTGAGCGGCGAGGGGCCAACGTCCTGACTTTC
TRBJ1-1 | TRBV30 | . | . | CAWSNSMNTEAFF | TGTGCCTGGAGCAACAGCATGAACACTGAAGCTTTCTTT
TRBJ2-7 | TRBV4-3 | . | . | CASSQVPTSSEQYF | TGCGCCAGCAGCCAAGTCCCGACTAGTAGCGAGCAGTACTTC
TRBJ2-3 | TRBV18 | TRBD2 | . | CASSRSGTYGTDTQYF | TGTGCCAGCTCACGCAGCGGGACCTATGGCACAGATACGCAGTATTTT
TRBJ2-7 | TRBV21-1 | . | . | CASSAPTGTNYEQYF | TGTGCCAGCAGCGCACCGACAGGGACCAACTACGAGCAGTACTTC
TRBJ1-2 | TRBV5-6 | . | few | CASSLAGSPRGYTF | TGTGCCAGCAGCTTGGCCGGGTCACCGCGGGGCTACACCTTC
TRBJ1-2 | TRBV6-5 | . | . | CASSYSSGNYGYTF | TGTGCCAGCAGTTACTCGAGCGGGAACTATGGCTACACCTTC
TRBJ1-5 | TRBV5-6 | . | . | CASSSTGLYSNQPQHF | TGTGCCAGCAGCTCAACAGGGCTTTATAGCAATCAGCCCCAGCATTTT
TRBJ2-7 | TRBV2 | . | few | CASFSTSRTYEQYF | TGTGCCAGCTTTAGTACTAGCAGAACCTACGAGCAGTACTTC
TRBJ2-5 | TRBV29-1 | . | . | CSVESETQYF | TGCAGCGTTGAATCGGAGACCCAGTACTTC
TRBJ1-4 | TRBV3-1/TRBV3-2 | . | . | CASSQGGAGTINEKLFF | TGTGCCAGCAGCCAAGGGGGAGCGGGGACAATTAATGAAAAACTGTTTTTT
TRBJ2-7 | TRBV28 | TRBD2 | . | CAAAGGTYEQYF | TGTGCCGCCGCGGGGGGAACCTACGAGCAGTACTTC
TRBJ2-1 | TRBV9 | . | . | CASSSYYNEQFF | TGTGCCAGCTCGAGTTATTACAATGAGCAGTTCTTC
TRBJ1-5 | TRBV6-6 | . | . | CASSYPGESNQPQHF | TGTGCCAGCAGTTACCCGGGGGAGAGCAATCAGCCCCAGCATTTT